These 10 T cell receptor beta chains share one sample of origin, sequenced in a study of T-cell memory formation after mild COVID-19 (dated by TCRdb to the early 2020s). Library generation was performed with 5' RACE. Sequencer: Illumina NovaSeq 6000. Using fastp at Q25 and MiXCR, TCRdb reprocessed the public reads and kept productive beta chains. Every CDR3 protein is listed once, alongside the most common genes and DNA of its rows. This sample comprises around 390,000 distinct CDR3 sequences, 15% to 20% of them detected only once. The top ten hold approximately 21% of the sample. The specimen sequenced was PBMCs or a T cell subset sorted from them (not recorded which). The receptors were sampled from a young man who had mild COVID-19 (a few samples of this study predate the infection). The sample titles of this study are shuffled in the database, so cell type and time point are left out; the donor was told from shared clones.

This clonotype was picked up a small number of times. This rearrangement joins TRBV6-5 to TRBJ1-1, with D perhaps TRBD1 (5 bases). V was trimmed by 0 bases and J by 5 bases, leaving 13 bases between them. Germline values: CDR1 MNHEY, CDR2 SVGAGI. The CDR3 length is 15 residues. CDR3 sequence (DNA): TGTGCCAGCAGTTACTCGAGGCAGGGAGGGACTGAAGCTTTCTTT. Protein product: CASSYSRQGGTEAFF.

V usage is TRBV7-9 and J usage is TRBJ2-3; the match to TRBD2 covers 7 bases. The germline gives CDR1 SEHNR, CDR2 FQNEAQ (reference sequence). CDR3 length equals 16 residues. The V and J ends lost 5 bases and 1 base, in that order; junction bases with no gene match: 9. CDR3 nucleotides: TGTGCCAGCAGCCAGAGACTAGCCTTGGGCACAGATACGCAGTATTTT. Translating it yields CASSQRLALGTDTQYF.

The rearrangement uses TRBV7-9 and TRBJ2-7; TRBD2 aligns across 11 bases. The germline CDR1 and CDR2 sequences are SEHNR and FQNEAQ (reference sequence). Unmatched junction bases numbered 6, after V lost 4 bases and J lost 4 bases. CDR3 length: 15 residues. The CDR3 bases are TGTGCCAGCAGCTCCCCAGGGACTAGCGGTTACGAGCAGTACGTC. This encodes CASSSPGTSGYEQYV.

This sequence joins TRBV27 and TRBJ1-4, with TRBD1 matching over 8 bases. V trimming: 8 bases; J trimming: 4 bases; junction bases outside the gene matches: 9. This CDR3 has 15 amino acids. CDR1 MNHEY and CDR2 SMNVEV come from the germline V gene (reference sequence). CDR3 coding DNA: TGTGCCAGCCGTCCCTTGGGACAGGATAATGAAAAACTGTTTTTT. Protein sequence: CASRPLGQDNEKLFF.

This clonotype was counted many times. The V and J genes are TRBV14 and TRBJ1-1; the D gene is possibly TRBD1 (5 bases). The CDR3 runs to 15 residues. CDR1 and CDR2 (germline): SGHDN, FVKESK. With 1 base removed from V and 2 bases from J, the gap between germline ends came to 11 bases. The CDR3 loop reads CASSQGGALNTEAFF. The CDR3 DNA sequence: TGTGCCAGCAGCCAAGGGGGCGCCTTAAACACTGAAGCTTTCTTT.

Only a few counts were recorded for this clonotype. This chain joins TRBV19 and TRBJ1-1; 7 bases agree with TRBD1. Germline V CDR1 and CDR2: LNHDA, SQIVND (reference sequence). The CDR3 runs to 12 residues. V lost 4 bases and J lost 5; bases outside the gene matches: 1. The CDR3 reads CASSNRGTEAFF. The CDR3 DNA reads TGTGCCAGTAGTAACAGGGGAACTGAAGCTTTCTTT.

This chain joins TRBV5-4 and TRBJ1-6, with D perhaps matching TRBD1 (5 bases). Germline CDR1 and CDR2: SGHNT and YYREEE (reference sequence). V was shortened by 4 bases and J by 7 bases, with 12 bases between the two germline ends. This CDR3 has 14 residues. CDR3 in amino acids: CASSRQQGNSPLHF. CDR3 sequence (DNA): TGTGCCAGCAGCCGACAGCAAGGAAATTCACCCCTCCACTTT.

This chain joins TRBV5-1 and TRBJ2-7; weak D call: TRBD1 (6 bases). Trimming took 0 bases from V and 3 from J, leaving 13 bases between them. CDR1 and CDR2 (germline): SGHRS, YFSETQ. The CDR3 extends over 15 amino acids. This CDR3 reads CASSLGGQGRYEQYF. CDR3 nucleotides: TGCGCCAGCAGCTTGGGGGGGCAGGGGCGCTACGAGCAGTACTTC.

The chain couples TRBV7-2 to TRBJ1-2; no clear D gene. This CDR3 has 12 amino acids. CDR1 and CDR2 (germline): SGHTA, FQGNSA. V lost 3 bases and J 7 bases, leaving 9 bases between the germline ends. This CDR3 is CASSFTLSGYTF. The CDR3 DNA reads TGTGCCAGCAGCTTCACATTGAGTGGCTACACCTTC.

This clonotype was seen only a few times. The chain combines TRBV10-3 with TRBJ2-1, with D possibly matching TRBD1 (5 bases). Looked up from germline, CDR1 is ENHRY and CDR2 is SYGVKD. Trimming took 6 bases from V and 5 from J, leaving 11 bases between them. This CDR3 is 13 amino acids long. CDR3 sequence (DNA): TGTGCCATCAGGAACCAGGGCGACAATGAGCAGTTCTTC. Translation gives CAIRNQGDNEQFF.